This T cell receptor beta chain was sequenced in a study of T cell responses to AZD1222 COVID-19 vaccine. Study-wide context: Pooled in the analysis were second doses at about 4 or about 12 weeks.

Study-wide results and limits: When two AZD1222 doses had been given, Spike-specific TCR breadth and depth rose. The donor cohort was predominantly white British with a female majority, and clonal diversity may have been underestimated. No repertoire was sampled before or during the peak T cell response, only after it.

Repertoires were generated with immunoSEQ multiplex PCR, while TCRdb's copy carries only in-frame clones and drops some. The sample carries around 130,000 clones, over 90% recorded once. With regard to this clone: Its antigen is unidentified.

Unmatched junction bases numbered 13, after V lost 6 bases and J lost 6 bases. This CDR3 is built from 16 residues. The germline V gene has CDR1 SGHTA and CDR2 FQGNSA. This material consisted of peripheral blood, taken on day 0 of AZD1222 vaccination. The TCR sequence derives from an adult in good health. The V and J genes are TRBV7-2 and TRBJ1-2; TRBD1 matches at 10 bases. The DNA of the CDR3 is TGTGCCAGCAGTAGTTTTACCGGGACAGGGGATCATGGCTACACCTTC. It specifies CASSSFTGTGDHGYTF.